The rows below give T cell receptor beta chains drawn from one sample of a study of blood T cells in healthy people across ages. Each CDR3 protein is one row after TCRdb ran MiXCR on the 5' RACE reads. The sample lists about a million distinct CDR3 sequences, roughly 51% occurring once. The sample consisted of blood. These receptors were taken from an older woman in good health. CDR3s include the opening cysteine and the closing phenylalanine or tryptophan. D genes are given only for firm matches. Clone size is shown for a subset of rows, as once, few, many or a class of expanded clone.

j_gene | abundance | v_gene | d_gene | CDR3aa | CDR3nt
TRBJ2-3 | NA | TRBV27 | NA | CASSPKGGAQYF | TGTGCCAGCAGCCCCAAGGGGGGCGCGCAGTATTTT
TRBJ2-7 | NA | TRBV7-6 | TRBD1 | CASSKTGLSYEQYF | TGTGCCAGCAGTAAGACAGGGCTCTCCTACGAGCAGTACTTC
TRBJ2-7 | NA | TRBV4-1 | TRBD1 | CASSRGQGVRYEQYF | TGCGCCAGCAGCCGAGGACAGGGCGTGCGCTACGAGCAGTACTTC
TRBJ2-7 | NA | TRBV20-1 | NA | CSAHRRGGEQYF | TGCAGTGCGCATAGACGAGGGGGCGAGCAGTACTTC
TRBJ2-1 | NA | TRBV20-1 | TRBD2 | CSAPSLAVEDNEQFF | TGCAGTGCCCCCTCACTAGCGGTCGAAGACAATGAGCAGTTCTTC
TRBJ1-6 | once | TRBV18 | NA | CASSPGRGPNNSPLHF | TGTGCCAGCTCACCGGGGCGGGGGCCGAATAATTCACCCCTCCACTTT
TRBJ2-5 | NA | TRBV28 | NA | CASRSQREVETQYF | TGTGCCAGCAGGTCCCAAAGAGAGGTGGAGACCCAGTACTTC
TRBJ1-4 | NA | TRBV5-6 | NA | CASSLVRIEKLFF | TGTGCCAGCAGCTTGGTGCGGATAGAAAAACTGTTTTTT
TRBJ1-2 | NA | TRBV11-1 | NA | CASSPASVACGYTF | TGTGCCAGCAGCCCGGCCAGCGTGGCATGTGGCTACACCTTC
TRBJ2-5 | NA | TRBV3-1 | NA | CASSQASGKETQYF | TGTGCCAGCAGCCAAGCATCAGGTAAAGAGACCCAGTACTTC
TRBJ1-5 | NA | TRBV4-2 | NA | CASSQDLIGGRQPQHF | TGTGCCAGCAGCCAAGATCTTATCGGGGGGCGGCAGCCCCAGCATTTT
TRBJ2-7 | NA | TRBV20-1 | TRBD2 | CSARVSSGSSAYEQYF | TGCAGTGCTAGAGTGTCTAGCGGGAGTTCAGCCTACGAGCAGTACTTC
TRBJ2-7 | NA | TRBV7-9 | TRBD2 | CASSTDRPSGSWYEQYF | TGTGCCAGCAGCACGGACAGACCTAGCGGGAGTTGGTACGAGCAGTACTTC
TRBJ2-1 | few | TRBV5-1 | NA | CASSLADTLYNEQFF | TGCGCCAGCAGCTTGGCCGACACCCTGTACAATGAGCAGTTCTTC
TRBJ2-3 | NA | TRBV15 | NA | CATSRAGGNTDTQYF | TGTGCCACCAGCAGAGCGGGCGGGAACACAGATACGCAGTATTTT
TRBJ1-2 | NA | TRBV15 | NA | CATSSDPGYGYTF | TGTGCCACCAGCAGTGATCCTGGATATGGCTACACCTTC
TRBJ2-4 | NA | TRBV20-1 | TRBD2 | CSARGTSGYLAKNIQYF | TGCAGTGCTAGGGGGACTAGCGGATATTTAGCCAAAAACATTCAGTACTTC
TRBJ2-1 | few | TRBV29-1 | NA | CSVREKASNRHNEQFF | TGCAGCGTTAGGGAAAAGGCTTCTAACCGACACAATGAGCAGTTCTTC
TRBJ2-7 | NA | TRBV7-9 | TRBD2 | CASSLGTSGSKGYEQYF | TGTGCCAGCAGCTTGGGGACTAGCGGGAGTAAGGGCTACGAGCAGTACTTC
TRBJ2-7 | NA | TRBV20-1 | NA | CSASITLRGLYEQYF | TGCAGTGCTAGCATAACACTCCGGGGCCTTTACGAGCAGTACTTC
TRBJ2-2 | few | TRBV28 | NA | CASQGVTGELFF | TGTGCCAGTCAAGGGGTCACCGGGGAGCTGTTTTTT
TRBJ2-3 | NA | TRBV29-1 | TRBD2 | CSVCSGSLNTDTQYF | TGCAGCGTTTGTAGCGGGAGCCTCAATACAGATACGCAGTATTTT
TRBJ2-1 | NA | TRBV5-4 | NA | CASSPSLTVYNGQFF | TGTGCCAGCAGCCCCTCTCTGACAGTATACAATGGGCAGTTCTTC
TRBJ2-1 | few | TRBV7-2 | TRBD2 | CASIQQLAGGKEQFF | TGTGCCAGCATCCAACAACTAGCGGGAGGCAAAGAGCAGTTCTTC
TRBJ2-3 | NA | TRBV7-6 | TRBD2 | CASSPAATSGTDTQYF | TGTGCCAGCAGCCCAGCGGCGACTAGCGGGACAGATACGCAGTATTTT
TRBJ1-2 | few | TRBV7-2 | NA | CASSTRTAPVYGYTF | TGTGCCAGCAGCACCCGGACAGCTCCGGTTTATGGCTACACCTTC
TRBJ1-1 | NA | TRBV29-1 | NA | CSVRVRNTEAFF | TGCAGCGTTCGGGTGCGGAACACTGAAGCTTTCTTT
TRBJ2-7 | NA | TRBV18 | TRBD1 | CASGPGQAYEQYF | TGTGCCAGCGGACCGGGACAGGCCTACGAGCAGTACTTC
TRBJ2-3 | many | TRBV29-1 | TRBD1 | CSVVPGQTDTQYF | TGCAGCGTCGTTCCGGGACAGACAGATACGCAGTATTTT
TRBJ2-5 | NA | TRBV20-1 | NA | CSATMLGGETQYF | TGCAGTGCTACTATGCTAGGAGGAGAGACCCAGTACTTC
TRBJ2-3 | NA | TRBV12-3/TRBV12-4 | NA | CASSSRRESADTQYF | TGTGCCAGCAGTTCCAGACGAGAAAGCGCAGATACGCAGTATTTT
TRBJ2-7 | NA | TRBV27 | NA | CASRIGGQGSYEQYF | TGTGCCAGCAGGATAGGGGGGCAGGGCTCCTACGAGCAGTACTTC
TRBJ2-7 | few | TRBV12-3/TRBV12-4 | TRBD2 | CASSDTGLAVSYEQYF | TGTGCCAGCAGTGATACGGGACTAGCGGTATCTTACGAGCAGTACTTC
TRBJ2-5 | NA | TRBV28 | NA | CASSSRQVQYF | TGTGCCAGCAGTTCCCGACAGGTACAGTACTTC
TRBJ2-5 | few | TRBV7-9 | TRBD1 | CASSHRQGQETQYF | TGTGCCAGCAGCCACCGACAGGGCCAAGAGACCCAGTACTTC